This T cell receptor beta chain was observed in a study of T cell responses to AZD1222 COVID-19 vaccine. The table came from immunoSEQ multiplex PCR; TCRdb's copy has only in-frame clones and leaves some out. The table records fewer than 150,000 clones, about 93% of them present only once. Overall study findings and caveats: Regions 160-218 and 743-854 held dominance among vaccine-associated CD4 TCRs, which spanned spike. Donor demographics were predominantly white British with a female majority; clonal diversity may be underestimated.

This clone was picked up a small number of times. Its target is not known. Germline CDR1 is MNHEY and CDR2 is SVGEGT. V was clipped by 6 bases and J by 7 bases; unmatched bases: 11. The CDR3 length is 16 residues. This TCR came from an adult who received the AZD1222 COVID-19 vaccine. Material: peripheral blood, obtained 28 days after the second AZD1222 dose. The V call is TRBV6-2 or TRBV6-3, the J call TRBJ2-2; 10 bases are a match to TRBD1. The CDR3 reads CASSPGGQGLNGELFF. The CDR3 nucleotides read TGTGCCAGCAGCCCTGGGGGACAGGGGTTGAACGGGGAGCTGTTTTTT.